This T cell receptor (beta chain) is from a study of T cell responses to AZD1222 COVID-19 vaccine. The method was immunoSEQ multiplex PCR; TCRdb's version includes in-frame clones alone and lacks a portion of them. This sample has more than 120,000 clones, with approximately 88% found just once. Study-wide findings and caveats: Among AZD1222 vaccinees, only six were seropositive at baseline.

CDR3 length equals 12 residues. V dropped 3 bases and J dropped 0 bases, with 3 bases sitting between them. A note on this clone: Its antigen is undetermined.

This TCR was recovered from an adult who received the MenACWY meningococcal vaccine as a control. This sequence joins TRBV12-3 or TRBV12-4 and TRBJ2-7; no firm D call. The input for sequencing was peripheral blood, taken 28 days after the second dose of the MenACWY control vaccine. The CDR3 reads CASSFDSYEQYF. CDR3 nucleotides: TGTGCCAGCAGTTTCGACTCCTACGAGCAGTACTTC.